The 18 T cell receptor beta chains listed next were all sequenced from one sample in a study of CD8+ T cells in alopecia areata. Sequencing templates came from extracted RNA that was reverse transcribed into cDNA. TCRdb's copy holds only in-frame clones and misses some; the assay was immunoSEQ multiplex PCR. The data hold about 120,000 clones, with around 64% observed a single time. Sequencing was performed on CD4+ T cells sorted from blood. The receptor set was obtained from a human donor in good health.

This clone is a singleton in its sample. This chain connects TRBV13 to TRBJ2-7, with 7 bases aligning to TRBD1. The V segment lost 5 bases and the J segment 0 bases; nucleotides outside the gene matches: 4. Germline values: CDR1 PRHDT, CDR2 FYEKMQ (reference sequence). This CDR3 contains 14 residues. CDR3 bases: TGTGCCAGCAGCCCGGGACAGAGCTCCTACGAGCAGTACTTC. This encodes CASSPGQSSYEQYF. Variable domain in full (rest from reference TRBV13 and TRBJ2-7): AAGVIQSPRHLIKEKRETATLKCYPIPRHDTVYWYQQGPGQDPQFLISFYEKMQSDKGSIPDRFSAQQFSDYHSELNMSSLELGDSALYFCASSPGQSSYEQYFGPGTRLTVT.

The chain carries TRBV30 and TRBJ1-5, with D unresolved. Germline CDR1 and CDR2: GTSNPN and SVGIG (reference sequence). This CDR3 is 13 amino acids long. V was shortened by 5 bases and J by 12 bases, with 20 bases between the two germline ends. The CDR3 is CAWSPETRVGQHF. In nucleotides, the CDR3 is TGTGCCTGGTCCCCGGAAACGCGGGTCGGCCAGCATTTT. Combining the CDR3 with reference TRBV30 and TRBJ1-5 gives the whole variable domain SQTIHQWPATLVQPVGSPLSLECTVEGTSNPNLYWYRQAAGRGLQLLFYSVGIGQISSEVPQNLSASRPQDRQFILSSKKLLLSDSGFYLCAWSPETRVGQHFGDGTRLSIL.

The gene calls are TRBV5-6 and TRBJ1-1, with D perhaps TRBD1 (5 bases). V lost 2 bases and J lost 11, with 19 bases in between. The germline V gene encodes CDR1 SGHDT and CDR2 YYEEEE. This CDR3 has 14 residues. CDR3 DNA sequence: TGTGCCAGCAGCTTCCCGACAGACTCGGATGTGGCTTTCTTT. It translates to CASSFPTDSDVAFF.

The rearrangement joins TRBV7-2 to TRBJ1-6; perhaps TRBD1 as D (5 bases). CDR1 is SGHTA and CDR2 is FQGNSA in the germline V gene. Deletions cut 7 bases from V and 10 bases from J, with 11 bases between. This CDR3 spans 12 amino acids. This chain's CDR3 is CASTRPGSPLHF. The CDR3 DNA reads as TGTGCCAGCACCCGCCCAGGGTCACCCCTCCACTTT.

The rearrangement links TRBV5-6 to TRBJ2-5, with 8 bases that match TRBD2. The length of the CDR3 is 15 residues. CDR1 and CDR2 from the germline V gene are SGHDT and YYEEEE. The V and J ends lost 0 bases and 5 bases, in that order; junction bases with no gene match: 6. The CDR3 nucleotides are TGTGCCAGCAGCTTGGCCGGGAGGGGCCAGGAGACCCAGTACTTC. Protein product: CASSLAGRGQETQYF.

V usage is TRBV6-4 and J usage is TRBJ2-5; the D gene is possibly TRBD2 (5 bases). This CDR3 spans 15 amino acids. The V end was cut by 8 bases, the J end by 2 bases, with 18 bases between. The germline V gene encodes CDR1 MRHNA and CDR2 SNTAGT. As DNA, the CDR3 is TGTGCCAGCCCTCGGGGTACCCAGAGACAAGAGACCCAGTACTTC. Translated, it gives CASPRGTQRQETQYF.

The chain links TRBV11-2 to TRBJ2-7; TRBD1 is a possible D gene (6 bases). Trimming removed 1 base from V and 4 bases from J, with 17 bases in between. Germline V gene data show CDR1 as SGHAT and CDR2 as FQNNGV. CDR3 length: 16 amino acids. This CDR3 is CASSLGRAGVRYEQYF. The CDR3 DNA follows: TGTGCCAGCAGCTTAGGTAGGGCAGGGGTACGTTACGAGCAGTACTTC.

There are many counts of this clone. The chain combines TRBV19 with TRBJ2-1; D call uncertain. Germline V gene data show CDR1 as LNHDA and CDR2 as SQIVND (reference sequence). The V and J ends lost 9 bases and 8 bases respectively, with 14 bases between them. This CDR3 spans 12 amino acids. The CDR3 is CASGIGGDEQFF. The CDR3 DNA follows: TGTGCCAGCGGAATCGGCGGCGATGAGCAGTTCTTC. The full variable domain, rest sourced from reference TRBV19 and TRBJ2-1, is DGGITQSPKYLFRKEGQNVTLSCEQNLNHDAMYWYRQDPGQGLRLIYYSQIVNDFQKGDIAEGYSVSREKKESFPLTVTSAQKNPTAFYLCASGIGGDEQFFGPGTRLTVL.

The V call is TRBV25-1, the J call TRBJ2-7; no clear D. There are 14 residues in the CDR3. Germline assignment: CDR1 MGHDK and CDR2 SYGVNS. The V end lost 2 bases, the J end lost 5 bases, and 13 bases lay between the germline ends. The CDR3 spells CASSEPLGIDEQYF. DNA of the CDR3: TGTGCCAGCAGTGAACCCTTAGGGATCGACGAGCAGTACTTC.

The chain links TRBV6-5 to TRBJ2-6, with D perhaps TRBD1 (6 bases). The CDR3 has 14 amino acids. V was clipped by 6 bases and J by 7 bases, with 13 bases between them. CDR1 MNHEY and CDR2 SVGAGI come from the germline V gene. CDR3 nucleotide sequence: TGTGCCAGCAGATCCACGACAGGAGCCAACGTCCTGACTTTC. This codes for CASRSTTGANVLTF.

This chain uses TRBV2 with TRBJ1-6, with D possibly matching TRBD1 (6 bases). Germline V gene lookup returns CDR1 SNHLY and CDR2 FYNNEI. This CDR3 spans 13 amino acids. The V end lost 7 bases, the J end lost 6 bases, and 10 bases lay between the germline ends. CDR3 DNA sequence: TGTGCCAGCAAGACAGGCGGTAATTCACCCCTCCACTTT. This gives the protein CASKTGGNSPLHF.

In DNA form, the CDR3 reads TGTGCCTGGAGTGTAGGAAGTTCGGGAACGGCAAATCAGCCCCAGCATTTT. Protein: CAWSVGSSGTANQPQHF. The chain employs TRBV30 and TRBJ1-5; D not resolved. V gave up 0 bases and J gave up 4 bases, with 19 bases separating them. The CDR3 sequence is 17 residues long. CDR1 and CDR2 (germline): GTSNPN, SVGIG (reference sequence).

The rearrangement joins TRBV9 to TRBJ1-3; the D gene is possibly TRBD1 (5 bases). The CDR3 totals 16 residues. Germline V lookup: CDR1 SGDLS, CDR2 YYNGEE. Trimming took 0 bases from V and 0 from J, leaving 10 bases between them. CDR3 region: CASSVGQKNSGNTIYF. The CDR3, as DNA: TGTGCCAGCAGCGTAGGACAGAAAAACTCTGGAAACACCATATATTTT.

This rearrangement joins TRBV6-1 to TRBJ1-1; TRBD1 matches 8 bases. Per germline, CDR1 MNHNS and CDR2 SASEGT. The CDR3 sequence is 13 residues long. Unmatched junction bases numbered 6, after V lost 6 bases and J lost 6 bases. In nucleotides, the CDR3 is TGTGCCAGCAGCAGACAGGGGAAGGCTGAAGCTTTCTTT. Protein: CASSRQGKAEAFF.

The chain couples TRBV5-1 to TRBJ2-3, with TRBD2 matching 7 bases. The V segment lost 6 bases and the J segment 0 bases; nucleotides outside the gene matches: 7. The V gene's germline CDR1 is SGHRS and CDR2 YFSETQ. The CDR3 consists of 15 residues. As DNA, the CDR3 is TGCGCCAGCATGAGGGAGGGATGGAGCACAGATACGCAGTATTTT. Protein: CASMREGWSTDTQYF.

This clone has only a few counts. This chain links TRBV6-5 with TRBJ2-6; D uncertain. There are 13 residues in the CDR3. CDR1 MNHEY and CDR2 SVGAGI come from the germline V gene. Between the trimmed V and J ends, which lost 6 bases and 0 bases, there was a span of 3 bases. As DNA, the CDR3 is TGTGCCAGCAGGGTCTCTGGGGCCAACGTCCTGACTTTC. This encodes CASRVSGANVLTF.

CDR3 region: CASSEGSTSYNEQFF. The CDR3 coding sequence is TGTGCCAGCAGTGAAGGCAGTACAAGTTACAATGAGCAGTTCTTC. V is TRBV2 and J is TRBJ2-1; D gene unclear. Germline V gene sequence: CDR1 SNHLY, CDR2 FYNNEI. CDR3 size: 15 residues. V was trimmed by 1 base and J by 4 bases, leaving 11 bases between them.

The rearrangement links TRBV4-2 to TRBJ2-5, with TRBD2 as a possible D gene (6 bases). Germline lookup yields CDR1 LGHNA and CDR2 YNFKEQ. This CDR3 has 14 residues. Deletions cut 1 base from V and 1 base from J, with 7 bases between. The CDR3 bases are TGTGCCAGCAGCCAAGTGGGGGGCCAAGAGACCCAGTACTTC. Translating gives CASSQVGGQETQYF.